This T cell receptor (beta chain) emerged from a study of PD-1 blockade in classical Hodgkin lymphoma. About the study: Nivolumab was given intravenously to patients at 3 mg/kg every 2 weeks.

Libraries were prepared by immunoSEQ multiplex PCR; TCRdb keeps only in-frame clonotypes and omits some of them. The sample carries 50,000 to 75,000 clones, around 88% recorded once. General study points: Patients with a complete response exhibited baseline diversity comparable to newly diagnosed patients. Repertoire differences have undefined causes, possibly disease activity or prior therapy. TCR diversity in CD4+, not CD8+, cells rose significantly by C4D1.

Every patient was affected by relapse after autologous stem cell transplantation, while exposure to brentuximab vedotin was not uniform. As for this clone: Its antigen is as yet unknown.

V lost 4 bases and J 3 bases, leaving 7 bases between the germline ends. CDR1 is MNHNY, CDR2 SVGAGI, per germline (reference sequence). The CDR3 has 12 residues. The chain has TRBV6-6 and TRBJ2-7; no firm D call. The specimen comprised peripheral blood mononuclear cells (PBMCs), sampled at baseline. This TCR was sampled from a human donor with classical Hodgkin lymphoma. CDR3 coding DNA: TGTGCCAGCAGTTCTGGTGTCTACGAGCAGTACTTC. Translated: CASSSGVYEQYF.